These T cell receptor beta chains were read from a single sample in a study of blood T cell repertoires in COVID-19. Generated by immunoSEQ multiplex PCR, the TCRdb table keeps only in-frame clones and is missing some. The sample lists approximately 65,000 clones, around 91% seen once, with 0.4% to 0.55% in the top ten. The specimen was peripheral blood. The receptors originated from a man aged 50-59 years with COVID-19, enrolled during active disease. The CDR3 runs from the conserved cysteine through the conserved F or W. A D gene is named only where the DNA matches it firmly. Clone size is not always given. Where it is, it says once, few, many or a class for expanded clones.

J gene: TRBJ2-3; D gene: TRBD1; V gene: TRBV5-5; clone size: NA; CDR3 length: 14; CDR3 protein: CASSRDSGTDTQYF; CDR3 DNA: TGTGCCAGCAGCCGGGACAGTGGCACAGATACGCAGTATTTT
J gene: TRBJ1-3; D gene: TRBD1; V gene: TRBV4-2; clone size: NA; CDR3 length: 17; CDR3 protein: CASSQQLGQGRGNTIYF; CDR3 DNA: TGTGCCAGCAGCCAACAATTAGGACAGGGAAGGGGAAACACCATATATTTT
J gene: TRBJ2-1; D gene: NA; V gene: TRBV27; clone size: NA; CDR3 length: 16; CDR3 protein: CASSTSLGALSNEQFF; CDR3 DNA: TGTGCCAGCAGTACCAGCCTTGGGGCGCTAAGCAATGAGCAGTTCTTC
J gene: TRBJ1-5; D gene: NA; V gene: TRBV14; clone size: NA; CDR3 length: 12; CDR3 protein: CASRYSNQPQHF; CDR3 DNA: TGTGCCAGCAGGTATAGCAATCAGCCCCAGCATTTT
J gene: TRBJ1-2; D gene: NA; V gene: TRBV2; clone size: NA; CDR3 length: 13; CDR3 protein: CASRPPRDDGYTF; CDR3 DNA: TGTGCCAGCCGACCCCCGAGGGATGATGGCTACACCTTC
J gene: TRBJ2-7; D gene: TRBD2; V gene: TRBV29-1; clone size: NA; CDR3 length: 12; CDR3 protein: CSGGLAGEKQYF; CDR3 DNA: TGCAGCGGAGGACTAGCGGGAGAGAAGCAGTACTTC
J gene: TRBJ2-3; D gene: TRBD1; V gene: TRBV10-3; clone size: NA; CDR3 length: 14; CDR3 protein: CAAARDRGTDTQYF; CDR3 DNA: TGTGCCGCTGCCCGGGACAGGGGGACAGATACGCAGTATTTT
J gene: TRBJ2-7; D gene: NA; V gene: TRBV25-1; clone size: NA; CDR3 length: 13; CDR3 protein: CASMGLVRYEQYF; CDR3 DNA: TGTGCCAGCATGGGGCTAGTGCGCTACGAGCAGTACTTC
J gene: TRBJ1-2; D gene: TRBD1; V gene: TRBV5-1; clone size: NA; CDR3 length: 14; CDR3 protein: CASSLTGDGYGYTF; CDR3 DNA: TGCGCCAGCAGCCTTACAGGGGACGGCTATGGCTACACCTTC
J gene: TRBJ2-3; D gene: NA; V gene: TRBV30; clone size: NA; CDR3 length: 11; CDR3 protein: CAWAGTDTQYF; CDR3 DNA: TGTGCCTGGGCCGGCACAGATACGCAGTATTTT
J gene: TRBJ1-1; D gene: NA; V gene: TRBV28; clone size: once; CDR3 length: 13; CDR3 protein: CASRDFARPEAFF; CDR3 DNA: TGTGCCAGCAGGGACTTTGCCAGGCCTGAAGCTTTCTTT
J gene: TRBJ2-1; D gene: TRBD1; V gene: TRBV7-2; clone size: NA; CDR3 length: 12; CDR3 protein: CASSDRGGEQFF; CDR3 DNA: TGTGCCAGCAGCGACAGGGGGGGAGAGCAGTTCTTC
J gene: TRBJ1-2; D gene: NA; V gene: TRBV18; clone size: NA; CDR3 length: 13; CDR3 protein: CASSPQGNYGYTF; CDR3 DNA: TGTGCCAGCTCACCCCAGGGAAACTATGGCTACACCTTC
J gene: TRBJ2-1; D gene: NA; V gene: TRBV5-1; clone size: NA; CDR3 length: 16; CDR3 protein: CASSLDGGTSYNEQFF; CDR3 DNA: TGCGCCAGCAGCTTGGATGGGGGCACCTCCTACAATGAGCAGTTCTTC
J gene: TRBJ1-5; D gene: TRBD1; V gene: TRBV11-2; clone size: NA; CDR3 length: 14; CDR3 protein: CASSPDRVGQPQHF; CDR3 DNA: TGTGCCAGCAGCCCGGACAGGGTCGGTCAGCCCCAGCATTTT
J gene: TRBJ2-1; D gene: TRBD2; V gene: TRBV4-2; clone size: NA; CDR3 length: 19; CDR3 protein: CASSQARSTSGTVYNEQFF; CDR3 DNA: TGTGCCAGCAGCCAAGCCAGATCGACTAGCGGGACCGTCTACAATGAGCAGTTCTTC
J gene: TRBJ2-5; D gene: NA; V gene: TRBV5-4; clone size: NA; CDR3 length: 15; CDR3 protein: CASTPSSGSQETQYF; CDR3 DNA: TGTGCCAGCACCCCCTCCAGCGGGTCCCAAGAGACCCAGTACTTC
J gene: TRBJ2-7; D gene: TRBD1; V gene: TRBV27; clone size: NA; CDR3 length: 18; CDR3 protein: CASSLGVPVTGGLYEQYF; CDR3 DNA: TGTGCCAGCAGTTTAGGGGTTCCCGTCACAGGGGGCCTTTACGAGCAGTACTTC
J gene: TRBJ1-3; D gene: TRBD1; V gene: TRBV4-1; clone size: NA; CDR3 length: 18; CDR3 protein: CASSPSPGTGEAGNTIYF; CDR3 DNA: TGCGCCAGCAGCCCCTCACCTGGGACAGGGGAAGCTGGAAACACCATATATTTT
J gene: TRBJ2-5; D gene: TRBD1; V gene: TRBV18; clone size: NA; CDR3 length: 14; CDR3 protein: CASSLQDRVETQYF; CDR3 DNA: TGTGCCAGCTCACTCCAGGACAGGGTAGAGACCCAGTACTTC
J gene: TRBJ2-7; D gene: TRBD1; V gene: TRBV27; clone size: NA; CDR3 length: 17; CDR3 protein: CASSLWAPGTGTYEQYF; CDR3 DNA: TGTGCCAGCAGTTTATGGGCCCCCGGGACAGGAACCTACGAGCAGTACTTC
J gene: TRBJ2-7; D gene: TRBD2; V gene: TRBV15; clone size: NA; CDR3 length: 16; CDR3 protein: CATSRGLAGSRYEQYF; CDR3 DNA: TGTGCCACCAGCAGAGGACTAGCGGGGTCCCGCTACGAGCAGTACTTC
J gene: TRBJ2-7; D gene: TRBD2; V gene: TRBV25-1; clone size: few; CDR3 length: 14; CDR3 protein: CASSAGTRGYEQYF; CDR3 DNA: TGTGCCAGCAGTGCCGGGACTAGGGGCTACGAGCAGTACTTC
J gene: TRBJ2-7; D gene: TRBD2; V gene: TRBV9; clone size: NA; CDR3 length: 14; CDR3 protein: CASSVGGRGYEQYF; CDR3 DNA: TGTGCCAGCAGCGTAGGCGGGAGGGGCTACGAGCAGTACTTC
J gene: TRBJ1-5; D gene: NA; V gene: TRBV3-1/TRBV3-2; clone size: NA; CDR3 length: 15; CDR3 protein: CASSQDHSRTQPQHF; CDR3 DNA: TGTGCCAGCAGCCAAGATCACAGCCGCACGCAGCCCCAGCATTTT
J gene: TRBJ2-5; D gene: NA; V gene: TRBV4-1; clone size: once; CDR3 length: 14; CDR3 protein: CASSQGTLQETQYF; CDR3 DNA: TGCGCCAGCAGCCAAGGGACACTTCAAGAGACCCAGTACTTC
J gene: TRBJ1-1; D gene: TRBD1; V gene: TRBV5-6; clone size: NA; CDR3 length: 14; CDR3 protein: CASRRTGRNTEAFF; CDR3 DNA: TGTGCCAGCAGGAGGACAGGGAGGAACACTGAAGCTTTCTTT
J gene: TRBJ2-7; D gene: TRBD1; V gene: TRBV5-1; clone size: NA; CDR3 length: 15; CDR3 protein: CASSLRTGGFYEQYF; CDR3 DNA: TGCGCCAGCAGCTTACGGACAGGGGGCTTCTACGAGCAGTACTTC
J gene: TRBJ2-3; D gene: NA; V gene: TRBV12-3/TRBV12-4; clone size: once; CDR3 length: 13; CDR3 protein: CASSFGQPGTQYF; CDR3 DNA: TGTGCCAGCAGTTTCGGACAGCCGGGTACGCAGTATTTT
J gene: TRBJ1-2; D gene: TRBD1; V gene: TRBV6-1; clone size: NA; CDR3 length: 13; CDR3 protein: CASSPLQGLGYTF; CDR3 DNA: TGTGCCAGCAGCCCATTACAGGGGCTTGGCTACACCTTC
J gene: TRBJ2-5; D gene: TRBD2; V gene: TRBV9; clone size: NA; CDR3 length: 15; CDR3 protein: CASSVRGVNQETQYF; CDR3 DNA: TGTGCCAGCAGCGTCCGGGGGGTAAACCAAGAGACCCAGTACTTC
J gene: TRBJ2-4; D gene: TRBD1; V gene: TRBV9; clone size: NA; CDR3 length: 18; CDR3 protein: CASSVVPGGKLAKNIQYF; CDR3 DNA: TGTGCCAGCAGCGTAGTTCCAGGGGGCAAGTTGGCCAAAAACATTCAGTACTTC